What follows describes a single TCR beta chain. As yet, its antigen is unknown. The sample is drawn from a study of CD8+CD57+ T cells in acquired aplastic anemia. Overall study: There were approximately 9.9 million reads, on average, for CD4+ cells from healthy donors.

V was shortened by 0 bases and J by 5 bases, with 13 bases between the two germline ends. Germline CDR1 and CDR2: SGDLS and YYNGEE. The CDR3 has 15 residues. Study-level findings and limits: Controls and patients did not differ significantly in CD8+ Simpson's diversity. Overlap between patients and controls comprised 25 to 35 CD8+ CDR3 sequences.

The template for TCR beta VDJ and CDR3 sequence profiling was genomic DNA. From the reads, TCRdb called clonotypes with MiXCR, one entry per CDR3 protein. Of fewer than 250,000 distinct CDR3 sequences in the sample, roughly 56% are singletons; the top ten hold roughly 15%. This sequence originates from a human donor in good health, serving as a control. The specimen sequenced was sorted CD4+, CD8+, or CD8+CD57+ T cells (not recorded which) from PBMCs. The rearrangement joins TRBV9 to TRBJ2-3, with D possibly being TRBD1 or TRBD2 (6 bases each). In DNA form, the CDR3 reads TGTGCCAGCAGCGTAGGGGTCAGGGGAGGAGATACGCAGTATTTT. It is translated as CASSVGVRGGDTQYF. The full variable domain, completed using reference TRBV9 and TRBJ2-3, is DSGVTQTPKHLITATGQRVTLRCSPRSGDLSVYWYQQSLDQGLQFLIQYYNGEERAKGNILERFSAQQFPDLHSELNLSSLELGDSALYFCASSVGVRGGDTQYFGPGTRLTVL.